This T cell receptor beta chain derives from a study of blood T cells in healthy people across ages. Study-wide results and caveats: Unsorted PBMCs prevented conclusive naive versus antigen-experienced comparison. Donors of long life had a larger count of naive CD4+ cells and greater diversity than aged donors.

Through a sample-barcoded 5' primer and a J-beta primer mix, a second PCR was run for roughly 7 to 11 cycles. TCRdb re-derived calls from the 5' RACE reads in MiXCR, one entry per CDR3 protein. The sample comprises 790,000 or so distinct CDR3 sequences, roughly 56% of which are singletons, and approximately 24% rests with the top ten. All donors came from Russia, were Caucasian and healthy, and spanned ages about 6 to 100. Each sample yielded at least 6 million isolated PBMCs. Germline V gene data show CDR1 as MNHEY and CDR2 as SMNVEV (reference sequence). This CDR3 is 17 amino acids long. Trimming stripped 2 bases from V and 3 bases from J, with 14 bases between. Concerning this clonotype itself: The antigen is not known.

The rearrangement joins TRBV27 to TRBJ2-6; D is perhaps TRBD1 (7 bases). Material: blood. The source is a man aged 40-49 years in good health. CDR3 protein: CASSLIPGGYGANVLTF. In DNA, the CDR3 is TGTGCCAGCAGTTTAATTCCAGGGGGGTATGGGGCCAACGTCCTGACTTTC.